This T cell receptor (beta chain) stems from a study of T-cell reconstitution after alpha-beta-depleted transplantation in children. This clonotype was recorded at least ten times. CDR1 and CDR2 from the germline V gene are MNHEY and SVGEGT. The V and J ends lost 4 bases and 5 bases, in that order; junction bases with no gene match: 5. This CDR3 has 15 amino acids. Preparing the TCRbeta library involved the use of unique molecular identifiers. TCRdb called the PCR reads again in MiXCR, with one record for every CDR3 protein. In the table there are some 350,000 distinct CDR3 sequences, about a tenth of which are singletons.

The sample in question was PBMCs from the stem cell graft donor, obtained from the stem cell graft. V is TRBV6-2 or TRBV6-3 and J is TRBJ2-2, with 9 bases that match TRBD1. The sequence was collected from a human donor who donated a stem cell graft to a child with acute lymphoblastic leukemia. In DNA form, the CDR3 reads TGTGCCAGCAGTTTTGGACAGGGGCTAACCGGGGAGCTGTTTTTT. Its translation: CASSFGQGLTGELFF.